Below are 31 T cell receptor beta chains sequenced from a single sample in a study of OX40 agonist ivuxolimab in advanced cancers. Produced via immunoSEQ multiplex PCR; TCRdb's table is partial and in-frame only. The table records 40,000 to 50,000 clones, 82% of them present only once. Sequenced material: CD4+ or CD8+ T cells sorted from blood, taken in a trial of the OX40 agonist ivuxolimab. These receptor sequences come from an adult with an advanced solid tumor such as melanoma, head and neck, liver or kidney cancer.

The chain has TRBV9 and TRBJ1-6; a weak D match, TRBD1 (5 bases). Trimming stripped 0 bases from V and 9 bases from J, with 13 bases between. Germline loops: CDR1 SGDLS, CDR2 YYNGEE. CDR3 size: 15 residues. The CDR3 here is CASSVEGGVGSPLHF. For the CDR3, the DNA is TGTGCCAGCAGCGTAGAGGGAGGGGTTGGTTCACCCCTCCACTTT.

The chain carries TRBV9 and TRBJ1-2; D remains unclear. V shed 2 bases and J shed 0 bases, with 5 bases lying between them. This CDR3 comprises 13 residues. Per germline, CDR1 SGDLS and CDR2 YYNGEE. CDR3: CASSVNTNYGYTF. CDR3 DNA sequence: TGTGCCAGCAGCGTTAACACTAACTATGGCTACACCTTC.

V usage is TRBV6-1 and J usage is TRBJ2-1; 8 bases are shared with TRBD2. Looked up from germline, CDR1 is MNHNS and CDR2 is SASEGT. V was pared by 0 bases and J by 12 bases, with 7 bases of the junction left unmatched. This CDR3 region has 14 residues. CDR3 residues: CASSEAWDGTRQFF. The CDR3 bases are TGTGCCAGCAGTGAAGCTTGGGACGGGACTAGGCAGTTCTTC.

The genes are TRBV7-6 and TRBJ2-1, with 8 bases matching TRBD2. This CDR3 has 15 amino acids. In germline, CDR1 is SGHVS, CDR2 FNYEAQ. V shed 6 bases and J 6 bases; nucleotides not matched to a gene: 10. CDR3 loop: CASSPGLAGGNEQFF. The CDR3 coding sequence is TGTGCCAGCAGTCCCGGACTAGCAGGAGGCAATGAGCAGTTCTTC.

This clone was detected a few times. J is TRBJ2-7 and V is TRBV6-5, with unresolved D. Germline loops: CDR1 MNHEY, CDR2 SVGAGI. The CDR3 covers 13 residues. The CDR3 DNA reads TGTGCAGTGACTCGCGATACCTCCTACGAGCAGTACTTC. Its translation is CAVTRDTSYEQYF.

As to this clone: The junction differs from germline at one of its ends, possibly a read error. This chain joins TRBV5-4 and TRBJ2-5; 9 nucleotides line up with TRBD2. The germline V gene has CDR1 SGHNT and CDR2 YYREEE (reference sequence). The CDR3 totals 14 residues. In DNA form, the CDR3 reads TGTGCCAACAGCCAGATAGCGGGGGTGGAGACCCAGTACTTC. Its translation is CANSQIAGVETQYF.

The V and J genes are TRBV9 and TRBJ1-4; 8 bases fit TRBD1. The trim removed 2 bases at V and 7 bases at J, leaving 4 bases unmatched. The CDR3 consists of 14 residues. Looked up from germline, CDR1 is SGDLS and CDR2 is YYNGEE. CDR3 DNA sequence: TGTGCCAGCAGCGTGTCCAGGGGGCGTGAAAAACTGTTTTTT. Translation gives CASSVSRGREKLFF.

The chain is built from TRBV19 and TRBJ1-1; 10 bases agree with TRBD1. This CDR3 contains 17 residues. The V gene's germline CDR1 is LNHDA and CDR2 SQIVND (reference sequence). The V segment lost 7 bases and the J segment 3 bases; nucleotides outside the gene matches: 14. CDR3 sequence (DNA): TGTGCCAGTATCAAGGCCCCAGGACAGGGGGTGGACACTGAAGCTTTCTTT. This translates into CASIKAPGQGVDTEAFF.

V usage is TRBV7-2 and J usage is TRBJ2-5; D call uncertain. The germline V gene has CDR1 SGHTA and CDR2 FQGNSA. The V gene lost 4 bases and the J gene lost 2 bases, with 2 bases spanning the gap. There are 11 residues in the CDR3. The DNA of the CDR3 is TGTGCCAGCAGCTCACAAGAGACCCAGTACTTC. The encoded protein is CASSSQETQYF.

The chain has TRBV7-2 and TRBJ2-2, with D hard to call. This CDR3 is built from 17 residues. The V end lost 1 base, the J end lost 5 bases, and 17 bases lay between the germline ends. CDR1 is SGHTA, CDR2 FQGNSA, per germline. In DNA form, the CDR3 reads TGTGCCAGCAGCTTAGTCCGGACGGTGGGTTTTACCGGGGAGCTGTTTTTT. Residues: CASSLVRTVGFTGELFF. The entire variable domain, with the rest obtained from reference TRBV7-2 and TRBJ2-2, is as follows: GAGVSQSPSNKVTEKGKDVELRCDPISGHTALYWYRQSLGQGLEFLIYFQGNSAPDKSGLPSDRFSAERTGGSVSTLTIQRTQQEDSAVYLCASSLVRTVGFTGELFFGEGSRLTVL.

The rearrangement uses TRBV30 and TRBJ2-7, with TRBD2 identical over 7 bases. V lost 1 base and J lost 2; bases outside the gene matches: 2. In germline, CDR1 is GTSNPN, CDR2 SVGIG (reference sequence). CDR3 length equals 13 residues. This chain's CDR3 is CAWSGEGPYEQYF. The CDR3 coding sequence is TGTGCCTGGAGTGGGGAGGGCCCCTACGAGCAGTACTTC.

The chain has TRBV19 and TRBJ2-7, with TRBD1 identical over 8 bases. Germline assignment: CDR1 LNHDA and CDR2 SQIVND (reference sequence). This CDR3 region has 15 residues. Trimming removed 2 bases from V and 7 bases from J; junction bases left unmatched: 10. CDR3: CASSISGGARMEQYF. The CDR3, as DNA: TGTGCCAGTAGTATATCAGGGGGCGCCCGTATGGAGCAGTACTTC.

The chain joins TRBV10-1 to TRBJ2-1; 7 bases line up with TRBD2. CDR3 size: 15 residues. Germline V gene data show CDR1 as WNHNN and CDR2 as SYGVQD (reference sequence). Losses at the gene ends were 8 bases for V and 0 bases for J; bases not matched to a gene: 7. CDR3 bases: TGCGCCAGCGTGGGGGGGTGGGGCTCCTACAATGAGCAGTTCTTC. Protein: CASVGGWGSYNEQFF.

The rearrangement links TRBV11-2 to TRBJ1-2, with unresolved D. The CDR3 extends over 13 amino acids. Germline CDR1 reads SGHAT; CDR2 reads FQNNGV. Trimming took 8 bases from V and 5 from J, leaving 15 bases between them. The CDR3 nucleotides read TGTGCCAGCGGCGCCCTTAGGAATTATGGCTACACCTTC. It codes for CASGALRNYGYTF.

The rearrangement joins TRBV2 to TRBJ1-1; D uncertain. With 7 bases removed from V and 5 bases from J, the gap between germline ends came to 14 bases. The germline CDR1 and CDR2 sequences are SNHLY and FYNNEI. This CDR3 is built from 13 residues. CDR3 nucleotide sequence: TGTGCCAGCACCTGGGGAGAGCGGACTGAAGCTTTCTTT. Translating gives CASTWGERTEAFF.

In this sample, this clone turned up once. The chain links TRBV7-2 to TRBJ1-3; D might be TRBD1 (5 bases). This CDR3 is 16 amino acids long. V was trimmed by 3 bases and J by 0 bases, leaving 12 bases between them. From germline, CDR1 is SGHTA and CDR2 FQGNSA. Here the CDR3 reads CASSFYAGGSGNTIYF. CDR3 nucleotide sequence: TGTGCCAGCAGCTTTTACGCCGGGGGCTCTGGAAACACCATATATTTT.

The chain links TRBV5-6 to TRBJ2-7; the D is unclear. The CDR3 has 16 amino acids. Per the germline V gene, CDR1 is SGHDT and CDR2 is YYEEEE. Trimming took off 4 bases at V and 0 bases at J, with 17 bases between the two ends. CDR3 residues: CASSLPPGQSSYEQYF. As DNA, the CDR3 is TGTGCCAGCAGCCTCCCCCCCGGGCAGAGCTCCTACGAGCAGTACTTC.

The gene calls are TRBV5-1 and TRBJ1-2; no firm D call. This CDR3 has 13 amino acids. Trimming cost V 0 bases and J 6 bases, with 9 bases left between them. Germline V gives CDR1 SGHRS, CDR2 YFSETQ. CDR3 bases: TGCGCCAGCAGCTTGGATGGGAAACATGGCTACACCTTC. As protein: CASSLDGKHGYTF.

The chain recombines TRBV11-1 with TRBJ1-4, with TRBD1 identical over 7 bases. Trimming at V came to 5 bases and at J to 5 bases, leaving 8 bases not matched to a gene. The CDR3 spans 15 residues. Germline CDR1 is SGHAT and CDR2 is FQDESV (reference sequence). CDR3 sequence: CASSATGQFNEKLFF. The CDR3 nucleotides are TGTGCCAGCAGCGCCACGGGACAGTTCAATGAAAAACTGTTTTTT.

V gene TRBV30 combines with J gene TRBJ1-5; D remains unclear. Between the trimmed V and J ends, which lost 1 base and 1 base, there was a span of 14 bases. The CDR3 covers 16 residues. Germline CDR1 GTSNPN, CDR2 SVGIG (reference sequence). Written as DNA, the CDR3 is TGTGCCTGGAGTGAACTGGGAGGCAGGAGCAATCAGCCCCAGCATTTT. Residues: CAWSELGGRSNQPQHF.

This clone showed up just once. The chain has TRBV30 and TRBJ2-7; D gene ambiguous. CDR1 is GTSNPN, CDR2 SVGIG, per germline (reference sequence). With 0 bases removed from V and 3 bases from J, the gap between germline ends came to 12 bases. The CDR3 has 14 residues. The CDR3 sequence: CAWSVHPRVYEQYF. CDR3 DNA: TGTGCCTGGAGTGTTCACCCCCGGGTCTACGAGCAGTACTTC.

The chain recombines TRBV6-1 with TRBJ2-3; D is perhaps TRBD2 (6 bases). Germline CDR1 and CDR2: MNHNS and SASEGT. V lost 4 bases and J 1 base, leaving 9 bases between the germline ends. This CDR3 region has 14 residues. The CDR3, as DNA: TGTGCCAGCAGTGGGACGGGGGGCACAGATACGCAGTATTTT. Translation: CASSGTGGTDTQYF.

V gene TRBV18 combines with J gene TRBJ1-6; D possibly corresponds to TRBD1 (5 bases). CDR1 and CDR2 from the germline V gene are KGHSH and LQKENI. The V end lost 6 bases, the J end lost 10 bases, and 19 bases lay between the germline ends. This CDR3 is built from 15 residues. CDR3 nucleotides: TGTGCCAGCTCGCAAGTCCGGGACGGTGGCTCACCCCTCCACTTT. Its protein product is CASSQVRDGGSPLHF.

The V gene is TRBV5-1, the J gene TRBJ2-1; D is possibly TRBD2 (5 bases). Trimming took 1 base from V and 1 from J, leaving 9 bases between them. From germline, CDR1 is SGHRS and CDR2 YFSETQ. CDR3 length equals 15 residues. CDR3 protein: CASSLISGSYNEQFF. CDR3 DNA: TGCGCCAGCAGCTTGATATCGGGGTCCTACAATGAGCAGTTCTTC.

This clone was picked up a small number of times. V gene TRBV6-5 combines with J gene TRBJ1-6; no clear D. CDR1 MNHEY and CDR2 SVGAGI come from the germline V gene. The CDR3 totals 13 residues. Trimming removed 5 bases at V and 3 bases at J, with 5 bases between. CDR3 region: CASSVRYNSPLHF. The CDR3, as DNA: TGTGCCAGCAGTGTCCGCTATAATTCACCCCTCCACTTT.

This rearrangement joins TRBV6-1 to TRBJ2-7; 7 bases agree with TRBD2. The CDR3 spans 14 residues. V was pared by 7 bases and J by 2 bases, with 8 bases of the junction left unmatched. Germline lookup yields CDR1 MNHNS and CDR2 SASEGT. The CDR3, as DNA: TGTGCCAGCAAGCGGGAAGTGATTACCTACGAGCAGTACTTC. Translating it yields CASKREVITYEQYF.

The CDR3 region is CASTINLGGRNEQFF. In DNA, the CDR3 is TGTGCCAGCACCATAAATCTAGGGGGGAGGAATGAGCAGTTCTTC. The chain carries TRBV27 and TRBJ2-1; D may be TRBD1 or TRBD2 (6 bases each). This CDR3 has 15 amino acids. V lost 7 bases and J lost 7, with 20 bases in between. The germline V gene has CDR1 MNHEY and CDR2 SMNVEV (reference sequence).

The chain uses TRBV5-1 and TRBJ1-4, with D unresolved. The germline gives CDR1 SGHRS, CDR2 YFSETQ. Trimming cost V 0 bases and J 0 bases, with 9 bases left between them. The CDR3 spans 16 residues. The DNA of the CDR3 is TGCGCCAGCAGCTTGGGAGACGGCCCAACTAATGAAAAACTGTTTTTT. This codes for CASSLGDGPTNEKLFF. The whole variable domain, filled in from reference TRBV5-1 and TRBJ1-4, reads KAGVTQTPRYLIKTRGQQVTLSCSPISGHRSVSWYQQTPGQGLQFLFEYFSETQRNKGNFPGRFSGRQFSNSRSEMNVSTLELGDSALYLCASSLGDGPTNEKLFFGSGTQLSVL.

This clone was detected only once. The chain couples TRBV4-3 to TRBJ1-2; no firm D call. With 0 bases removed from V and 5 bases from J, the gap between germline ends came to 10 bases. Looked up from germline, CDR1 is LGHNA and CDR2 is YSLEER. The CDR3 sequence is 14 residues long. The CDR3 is CASSQDLHSYGYTF. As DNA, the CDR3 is TGCGCCAGCAGCCAAGACCTCCACAGTTATGGCTACACCTTC.

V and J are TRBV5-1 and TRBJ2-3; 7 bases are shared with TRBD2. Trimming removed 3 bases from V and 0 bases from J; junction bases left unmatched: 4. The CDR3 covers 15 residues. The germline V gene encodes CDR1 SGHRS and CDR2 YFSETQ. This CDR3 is CASSSGTTSTDTQYF. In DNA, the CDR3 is TGCGCCAGCAGCTCAGGGACTACCAGCACAGATACGCAGTATTTT.

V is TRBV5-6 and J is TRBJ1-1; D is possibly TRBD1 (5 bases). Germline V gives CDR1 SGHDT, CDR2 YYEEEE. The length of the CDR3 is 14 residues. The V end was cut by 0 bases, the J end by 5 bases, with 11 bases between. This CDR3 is CASSLGGGRTEAFF. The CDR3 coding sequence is TGTGCCAGCAGCTTGGGTGGGGGGAGGACTGAAGCTTTCTTT.